This TCR beta chain was sequenced during a study of tumor-infiltrating lymphocytes in primary liver carcinoma. TCR beta cDNA was made from around 460 ng total RNA with a constant-region primer. Modified slightly, ARM-PCR produced TCR beta libraries over three nested multiplex PCR rounds. The first two PCR rounds used TRBV1-TRBV30 primers with a Cbeta primer, approximately 9 cycles each. TCRdb re-derived calls from the multiplex PCR reads in MiXCR, one entry per CDR3 protein. The table includes about 96,000 distinct CDR3 sequences, approximately 68% detected once. This clonotype was recorded a few times. This CDR3 has 14 residues. Between the trimmed V and J ends, which lost 0 bases and 11 bases, there was a span of 16 bases. The germline V gene encodes CDR1 MGHDK and CDR2 SYGVNS. Bulk tissue was left unsorted, and RNA and DNA were co-extracted from about 19-30 mg of it.

The clonotype comes from a man between 40 and 49 years old with primary liver carcinoma and hepatitis B virus infection. Sequenced sample: tumor-adjacent normal liver tissue. The chain joins TRBV25-1 to TRBJ1-1; the D is unclear. The CDR3 reads CASSEYETPNGAFF. The CDR3 DNA sequence: TGTGCCAGCAGTGAATATGAGACCCCTAACGGGGCTTTCTTT.